This T cell receptor (beta chain) was sequenced for a study of glioma-infiltrating T cells. This clonotype was found many times. As yet, its antigen is unknown. Whole-study findings and limits: Above-expected tissue-blood divergence occurred in all gliomas, most in low-grade ones. Signature shared blood CDR3 motifs were enriched in low-divergence and depleted in high-divergence patients.

TCR alpha and beta CDR3 regions were amplified from RNA using iRepertoire nested multiplex PCR. Tissue mRNA or PBMC total RNA, 100-400 ng, went into one-step reverse transcription and amplification. TCRdb passed the multiplex PCR reads through MiXCR, listing each CDR3 protein once. The table lists about 400,000 distinct CDR3 sequences, 41% of them singletons. The V gene lost 0 bases and the J gene lost 5 bases, with 6 bases spanning the gap. The germline V gene encodes CDR1 LNHNV and CDR2 YYDKDF (reference sequence). This CDR3 region has 13 residues. Sequencing was carried out using glioma tissue, nonneoplastic brain tissue, or PBMCs (not recorded which). This sequence was found in a human donor with low-grade glioma or glioblastoma, undergoing nonglioma brain surgery, or in good health (not recorded which). V is TRBV15 and J is TRBJ2-3; D possibly corresponds to TRBD2 (5 bases). The CDR3 nucleotides read TGTGCCACCAGCAGAGATGCGGGAGATACGCAGTATTTT. It translates to CATSRDAGDTQYF.